This entry lists 15 T cell receptor beta chains sequenced from one sample in a study of Ad26.COV2.S vaccination and SARS-CoV-2 variants. The treatment is: 15 to 20 received Ad26.COV2.S at low or high dose, single or two shots; five or six received placebo; per-sample allocation not given. Sampling took place 63 days after the first vaccine or placebo injection. Data came from immunoSEQ multiplex PCR; TCRdb stores just in-frame clones and leaves some out. The sample contains hundreds of thousands of clones, approximately 88% of which appear only once. Sequences were derived from peripheral blood, sampled in a trial of Ad26.COV2.S vaccine versus placebo. Receptor source: a person between 18 and 65 years old who received the Ad26.COV2.S COVID-19 vaccine or a placebo.

This sequence joins TRBV7-2 and TRBJ2-2, with D uncertain. From germline, CDR1 is SGHTA and CDR2 FQGNSA. V lost 7 bases and J lost 2, with 8 bases in between. This CDR3 contains 13 residues. CDR3 protein: CASNSPNTGELFF. CDR3 DNA: TGTGCCAGCAACTCACCTAACACCGGGGAGCTGTTTTTT.

The gene calls are TRBV3-1 (or the pseudogene TRBV3-2) and TRBJ2-7, with D perhaps matching TRBD2 (6 bases). The CDR3 sequence is 16 residues long. V was cut by 1 base and J by 2 bases, with 15 bases left in between. The V gene's germline CDR1 is LGHDT and CDR2 YNNKEL (reference sequence). DNA of the CDR3: TGTGCCAGCAGCCAAGGAACGACTAGTGGGGCCTACGAGCAGTACTTC. Its protein product is CASSQGTTSGAYEQYF.

The chain combines TRBV7-2 with TRBJ1-6; D is possibly TRBD1 (5 bases). The CDR3 totals 17 residues. V was clipped by 4 bases and J by 8 bases, with 21 bases between them. Germline V gene data show CDR1 as SGHTA and CDR2 as FQGNSA. The CDR3 protein is CASSSLLQVDMDSPLHF. The CDR3 DNA is TGTGCCAGCAGCTCCTTATTACAGGTCGATATGGATTCACCCCTCCACTTT.

In DNA form, the CDR3 reads TGTGCCAGCAGCTCCCCGGGAGGGGGGGCGGTGAAAGGCTACACCTTC. It encodes CASSSPGGGAVKGYTF. This sequence joins TRBV7-2 and TRBJ1-2; TRBD1 might be the D (6 bases). Trimming left V 4 bases short and J 8 bases short, with 23 bases between. This CDR3 is 16 amino acids long. Germline values: CDR1 SGHTA, CDR2 FQGNSA.

This chain joins TRBV6-5 and TRBJ2-5; 7 bases match TRBD2. After removal of 6 bases from V and 5 bases from J, the junction contained 6 bases not matched to a gene. This CDR3 has 13 residues. The germline V gene has CDR1 MNHEY and CDR2 SVGAGI. The CDR3 coding sequence is TGTGCCAGCAGGGGGAGGGTGCCCGAGACCCAGTACTTC. It codes for CASRGRVPETQYF.

The chain combines TRBV7-9 with TRBJ2-7; perhaps TRBD1 as D (5 bases). CDR3 length equals 14 residues. CDR1 is SEHNR and CDR2 is FQNEAQ in the germline V gene (reference sequence). Trimming left V 4 bases short and J 2 bases short, with 12 bases between. The CDR3: CASSSPGPPYEQYF. The CDR3 nucleotides read TGTGCCAGCAGCTCACCAGGGCCTCCCTACGAGCAGTACTTC.

V is TRBV29-1 and J is TRBJ1-3; D possibly corresponds to TRBD1 (5 bases). Trimming removed 5 bases from V and 4 bases from J, with 18 bases in between. The CDR3 covers 15 residues. Germline CDR1 SQVTM, CDR2 ANQGSEA. CDR3 in amino acids: CSVTHRGVAGNTIYF. The CDR3 nucleotides read TGCAGCGTTACCCACCGGGGGGTCGCGGGAAACACCATATATTTT.

This clone appeared a single time. The CDR3 DNA reads as TGCAGCGTTGAAGATCTGGGGGTACGGCGCCCCAATGAGCAGTTCTTC. Its translation: CSVEDLGVRRPNEQFF. The rearrangement joins TRBV29-1 to TRBJ2-1, with D possibly being TRBD1 or TRBD2 (5 bases each). Per the germline V gene, CDR1 is SQVTM and CDR2 is ANQGSEA. Trimming took 0 bases from V and 6 from J, leaving 18 bases between them. The CDR3 is made up of 16 amino acids.

The chain employs TRBV9 and TRBJ1-1; 7 bases match TRBD1. Germline V gene lookup returns CDR1 SGDLS and CDR2 YYNGEE. This CDR3 region has 13 residues. V lost 3 bases to trimming and J lost 3 bases; unmatched junction nucleotides: 2. The CDR3 sequence: CASSATGHTEAFF. The CDR3, as DNA: TGTGCCAGCAGCGCGACAGGGCACACTGAAGCTTTCTTT.

About this clone: The junction departs from the called germline gene at one end, perhaps through a read error. The chain employs TRBV6-2 or TRBV6-3 and TRBJ2-1, with TRBD2 matching 14 bases. The germline gives CDR1 MNHEY, CDR2 SVGEGT. The length of the CDR3 is 13 residues. CDR3 residues: CASSSTSGGAGIF. DNA of the CDR3: TGTGCCAGCAGTTCGACTAGCGGGGGGGCTGGAATCTTC.

The chain links TRBV4-2 to TRBJ1-4, with D tentatively TRBD1 (6 bases). The CDR3 covers 16 residues. The germline V gene has CDR1 LGHNA and CDR2 YNFKEQ. Trimming cost V 0 bases and J 5 bases, with 13 bases left between them. This chain's CDR3 is CASSQELGAANEKLFF. In nucleotides, the CDR3 is TGTGCCAGCAGCCAAGAATTGGGGGCCGCAAATGAAAAACTGTTTTTT.

The genes are TRBV15 and TRBJ1-5; D is uncertain. V lost 4 bases to trimming and J lost 5 bases, with 15 bases between them. Per the germline V gene, CDR1 is LNHNV and CDR2 is YYDKDF (reference sequence). The CDR3 is 15 amino acids. In nucleotides, the CDR3 is TGTGCCACCAGCAAAACCGGCGCAGCGCATCAGCCCCAGCATTTT. It yields the protein CATSKTGAAHQPQHF.

The V gene is TRBV11-2, the J gene TRBJ2-1, with a weak D call TRBD2 (5 bases). This CDR3 comprises 13 residues. V lost 2 bases to trimming and J lost 9 bases, with 11 bases between them. Germline values: CDR1 SGHAT, CDR2 FQNNGV. The CDR3 loop reads CASSLPPSSEQFF. CDR3 nucleotides: TGTGCCAGCAGCTTACCTCCTAGCTCTGAGCAGTTCTTC.

The CDR3 here is CASSPRQVYSEQYF. DNA of the CDR3: TGTGCCAGCAGCCCTAGGCAGGTCTACTCCGAGCAGTACTTC. The chain combines TRBV7-2 with TRBJ2-7, with D hard to call. The CDR3 covers 14 residues. Germline V gene data show CDR1 as SGHTA and CDR2 as FQGNSA. Trimming removed 5 bases at V and 6 bases at J, with 17 bases between.

This clone was seen once. The chain combines TRBV19 with TRBJ1-2; no clear D gene. The CDR3 length is 12 residues. In germline, CDR1 is LNHDA, CDR2 SQIVND (reference sequence). Deletions cut 3 bases from V and 4 bases from J, with 6 bases between. The CDR3 DNA reads TGTGCCAGTAGTATCCCGTCCTATGGCTACACCTTC. It specifies CASSIPSYGYTF.